The present TCR beta chain was sequenced within a study of T-cell memory formation after mild COVID-19. The CDR3 length is 12 residues. The germline V gene has CDR1 MNHEY and CDR2 SVGAGI. Trimming cost V 6 bases and J 4 bases, with 6 bases left between them. TCRalpha and TCRbeta libraries used 5'RACE with constant-segment primers and UMIs. TCRdb itself ran the 5' RACE reads through MiXCR, one entry per CDR3 protein. This table holds around 250,000 distinct CDR3 sequences, 15% to 20% found once. This clonotype occurred a few times. Antigen specificity is unknown. Study observations and caveats: Pre-infection memory harbored some responding clones, suggesting cross-reactive memory joined. In second-wave clones peaking day 37, SARS-CoV-2 specificity remained unconfirmed. Contracting CD8+ clones were enriched in EMRA, CD4+ mainly in CM and EM.

The sequence came from a man younger than 35 who had mild COVID-19 (a few samples of this study predate the infection). Cell type and time point are not known. The sequenced sample consisted of PBMCs or a T cell subset sorted from them (not recorded which). V is TRBV6-5 and J is TRBJ2-2, with D unclear. CDR3 loop: CASRWSTGELFF. The CDR3 bases are TGTGCCAGCAGATGGAGCACCGGGGAGCTGTTTTTT.